What follows are 22 T cell receptor beta chains derived from one specimen sequenced in a study of blood T cell repertoires in COVID-19. The data were produced by immunoSEQ multiplex PCR, yet TCRdb's version contains in-frame clones alone and is incomplete. The top ten clones hold less than 4% of a sample with 130,000 to 150,000 clones, 80% to 90% of them seen once. What was sequenced was peripheral blood. The origin of the receptors is a woman aged 55 to 70 with active COVID-19.

This clone was seen only once. V and J are TRBV3-1 (or the pseudogene TRBV3-2) and TRBJ2-7; 12 bases fit TRBD2. V lost 1 base, J lost 1 base, and 26 bases stayed unmatched. The V gene's germline CDR1 is LGHDT and CDR2 YNNKEL (reference sequence). This CDR3 spans 24 amino acids. CDR3: CASSQVFDFVRRDRGTSGSYEQYF. The CDR3 bases are TGTGCCAGCAGCCAAGTCTTTGATTTTGTTCGTAGAGACAGGGGGACTAGCGGGTCCTACGAGCAGTACTTC.

The V gene is TRBV30, the J gene TRBJ2-3; a weak D match, TRBD2 (6 bases). Germline CDR1 and CDR2: GTSNPN and SVGIG (reference sequence). V was pared by 1 base and J by 0 bases, with 11 bases between. The CDR3 has 15 amino acids. This CDR3 is CAWSDSGHSTDTQYF. The CDR3 region has the DNA TGTGCCTGGAGTGATAGCGGCCATAGCACAGATACGCAGTATTTT.

This chain connects TRBV2 to TRBJ1-5; D gene unclear. Trimming took 6 bases from V and 7 from J, leaving 13 bases between them. The CDR3 length is 13 residues. Germline lookup yields CDR1 SNHLY and CDR2 FYNNEI. The CDR3 nucleotides read TGTGCCAGCAGAGGCGGGAAGGAGCAGCCCCAGCATTTT. Its protein is CASRGGKEQPQHF.

CDR3 region: CASSPVQSYGYTF. The CDR3 region has the DNA TGTGCCAGCAGTCCGGTACAGTCGTATGGCTACACCTTC. This chain uses TRBV6-5 with TRBJ1-2; D unresolved. Trimming took 5 bases from V and 5 from J, leaving 12 bases between them. The CDR3 sequence is 13 residues long. In germline, CDR1 is MNHEY, CDR2 SVGAGI.

V usage is TRBV6-2 or TRBV6-3 and J usage is TRBJ2-5, with a possible D match to TRBD2 (6 bases). The CDR3 has 18 residues. The germline gives CDR1 MNHEY, CDR2 SVGEGT. The germline V and J ends were trimmed by 0 bases and 3 bases, with 20 bases remaining between them. The CDR3 nucleotides read TGTGCCAGCAGTTACTCTGGTCCTGCCAGCGGGCTGGAAGAGACCCAGTACTTC. This codes for CASSYSGPASGLEETQYF.

The V call is TRBV28, the J call TRBJ1-4; maybe TRBD1 (5 bases). V gave up 6 bases and J gave up 5 bases, with 13 bases separating them. The germline gives CDR1 MDHEN, CDR2 SYDVKM. The CDR3 contains 14 residues. The CDR3 DNA sequence: TGTGCCAGCAGGTCAGGGCCCTTCAATGAAAAACTGTTTTTT. Its translation is CASRSGPFNEKLFF. Combining the CDR3 with reference TRBV28 and TRBJ1-4 gives the whole variable domain DVKVTQSSRYLVKRTGEKVFLECVQDMDHENMFWYRQDPGLGLRLIYFSYDVKMKEKGDIPEGYSVSREKKERFSLILESASTNQTSMYLCASRSGPFNEKLFFGSGTQLSVL.

Concerning this clone: The junction does not match germline at one end; this may be a read error. This chain joins TRBV16 and TRBJ2-2, with D unresolved. The germline CDR1 and CDR2 sequences are KGHSY and FQNENV. CDR3 length: 13 residues. The CDR3 sequence: CASSQSGWNSPIF. The CDR3, as DNA: TGTGCCAGCAGCCAATCGGGTTGGAACAGCCCGATTTTT.

The chain employs TRBV3-1 (or the pseudogene TRBV3-2) and TRBJ2-7, with D possibly matching TRBD2 (6 bases). With 4 bases removed from V and 5 bases from J, the gap between germline ends came to 12 bases. The CDR3 has 13 amino acids. Germline-derived CDR1 and CDR2 are LGHDT and YNNKEL (reference sequence). The CDR3 is CASSPAGRNEQYF. The CDR3, as DNA: TGTGCCAGCAGCCCGGCGGGAAGAAACGAGCAGTACTTC.

This clone was recorded a few times. V gene TRBV2 combines with J gene TRBJ2-1; 7 bases match TRBD2. Germline assignment: CDR1 SNHLY and CDR2 FYNNEI. This CDR3 is 14 amino acids long. V lost 10 bases and J lost 6; bases outside the gene matches: 12. CDR3 sequence reads: CATGAGWISNEQFF. The CDR3 DNA follows: TGTGCCACCGGAGCGGGATGGATCTCCAATGAGCAGTTCTTC. Filled out from reference TRBV2 and TRBJ2-1, the complete variable domain reads EPEVTQTPSHQVTQMGQEVILRCVPISNHLYFYWYRQILGQKVEFLVSFYNNEISEKSEIFDDQFSVERPDGSNFTLKIRSTKLEDSAMYFCATGAGWISNEQFFGPGTRLTVL.

The gene calls are TRBV6-2 or TRBV6-3 and TRBJ2-7; 13 positions match TRBD2. Germline trimming cut 0 bases from V and 5 bases from J; bases unmatched to any gene: 4. Germline V gene sequence: CDR1 MNHEY, CDR2 SVGEGT. The CDR3 covers 16 residues. As DNA, the CDR3 is TGTGCCAGCAGTTACTCGGGACTAGCGGGAAAAAACGAGCAGTACTTC. Its protein is CASSYSGLAGKNEQYF.

The genes are TRBV7-2 and TRBJ1-2; D call uncertain. Trimming stripped 5 bases from V and 0 bases from J, with 13 bases between. This CDR3 is 15 amino acids long. CDR1 is SGHTA, CDR2 FQGNSA, per germline. Here the CDR3 DNA reads TGTGCCAGCAGCCCCCGGGGTACAGCTAACTATGGCTACACCTTC. It encodes CASSPRGTANYGYTF. The variable domain in full, with the rest retrieved from reference TRBV7-2 and TRBJ1-2, is GAGVSQSPSNKVTEKGKDVELRCDPISGHTALYWYRQSLGQGLEFLIYFQGNSAPDKSGLPSDRFSAERTGGSVSTLTIQRTQQEDSAVYLCASSPRGTANYGYTFGSGTRLTVV.

The V call is TRBV28, the J call TRBJ1-2; D ambiguous. The CDR3 spans 15 residues. Germline CDR1 and CDR2: MDHEN and SYDVKM. V was pared by 5 bases and J by 8 bases, with 21 bases between. For the CDR3, the DNA is TGTGCCAGCAGTGTCTCGGGAGGGCGGTTGAGCGGCTACACCTTC. Amino acids: CASSVSGGRLSGYTF.

The rearrangement links TRBV27 to TRBJ2-5, with 8 bases that match TRBD1. The CDR3 runs to 15 residues. Germline lookup yields CDR1 MNHEY and CDR2 SMNVEV (reference sequence). V was clipped by 7 bases and J by 0 bases; unmatched bases: 7. The CDR3 DNA sequence: TGTGCCAGCACCCGGACAGGGTTGTACCAAGAGACCCAGTACTTC. It is translated as CASTRTGLYQETQYF.

Points on this clone: The junction does not match germline at one end; this may be a read error. The rearrangement joins TRBV7-3 to TRBJ2-4, with 8 bases fitting TRBD1. Per germline, CDR1 SGHTA and CDR2 FQGTGA. The CDR3 loop spans 16 amino acids. The CDR3, as DNA: TGTGCCAGCAGCCTAACAGGGGGAATGGCCAAAAACATTCAGTACTTC. It translates to CASSLTGGMAKNIQYF.

The V gene is TRBV28, the J gene TRBJ1-5, with TRBD1 identical over 7 bases. The CDR3 consists of 15 residues. The V gene's germline CDR1 is MDHEN and CDR2 SYDVKM. The J segment lost 3 bases and the V segment lost 4 bases, leaving 6 bases of the junction unmatched. CDR3 region: CASSYPGTVNQPQHF. CDR3 nucleotides: TGTGCCAGCAGTTACCCCGGGACAGTCAATCAGCCCCAGCATTTT.

The chain is built from TRBV7-2 and TRBJ2-3, with 9 bases lining up with TRBD2. Trimming cost V 4 bases and J 1 base; bases outside gene matches: 9. The CDR3 runs 17 residues. Germline V gives CDR1 SGHTA, CDR2 FQGNSA. CDR3 DNA: TGTGCCAGCAGCTCAATGTCGGGACTAGCAGGCACAGATACGCAGTATTTT. This encodes CASSSMSGLAGTDTQYF.

The chain uses TRBV28 and TRBJ1-1; TRBD1 might be the D (5 bases). CDR1 MDHEN and CDR2 SYDVKM come from the germline V gene. The CDR3 has 14 residues. Trimming took off 8 bases at V and 5 bases at J, with 18 bases between the two ends. The CDR3 DNA is TGTGCCAGCCTCATTTCGCAGGGAAGAACTGAAGCTTTCTTT. This gives the protein CASLISQGRTEAFF.

The rearrangement joins TRBV3-1 (or the pseudogene TRBV3-2) to TRBJ1-2, with D perhaps TRBD1 (5 bases). V gave up 0 bases and J gave up 2 bases, with 10 bases separating them. Looked up from germline, CDR1 is LGHDT and CDR2 is YNNKEL (reference sequence). The CDR3 has 15 residues. The CDR3 bases are TGTGCCAGCAGCCAAGATAGCCAGGGAAACTATGGCTACACCTTC. Translation: CASSQDSQGNYGYTF.

The rearrangement uses TRBV3-1 (or the pseudogene TRBV3-2) and TRBJ2-1; 9 nucleotides line up with TRBD1. The CDR3 runs 14 residues. The germline gives CDR1 LGHDT, CDR2 YNNKEL (reference sequence). V was clipped by 3 bases and J by 9 bases; unmatched bases: 6. CDR3 loop: CASSQGQGWGEQFF. The DNA of the CDR3 is TGTGCCAGCAGCCAGGGACAGGGATGGGGTGAGCAGTTCTTC.

The rearrangement links TRBV2 to TRBJ1-1; no definite D call. The V and J ends lost 8 bases and 5 bases respectively, with 15 bases between them. CDR1 is SNHLY and CDR2 is FYNNEI in the germline V gene. The CDR3 is made up of 13 amino acids. CDR3 bases: TGTGCCAGCTGCCGGTCTCAATATACTGAAGCTTTCTTT. Translation: CASCRSQYTEAFF.

The V and J genes are TRBV18 and TRBJ2-7; maybe TRBD1 (5 bases). The V gene lost 3 bases and the J gene lost 1 base, with 10 bases spanning the gap. CDR1 is KGHSH and CDR2 is LQKENI in the germline V gene. CDR3 length equals 14 residues. This CDR3 is CASSPAQGSYEQYF. DNA of the CDR3: TGTGCCAGCTCACCGGCTCAGGGTTCCTACGAGCAGTACTTC.

This chain's CDR3 is CASSQTGGTEAFF. In DNA form, the CDR3 reads TGCGCCAGCAGCCAGACAGGGGGCACTGAAGCTTTCTTT. V gene TRBV5-1 combines with J gene TRBJ1-1, with TRBD1 matching 9 bases. Losses at the gene ends were 4 bases for V and 4 bases for J; bases not matched to a gene: 2. Germline CDR1 reads SGHRS; CDR2 reads YFSETQ. CDR3 length equals 13 residues.